Listed here are 21 T cell receptor beta chains from one sample, sequenced in a study of blood T cell repertoires in COVID-19. Some clones are missing from TCRdb's copy, which holds only in-frame ones; the method was immunoSEQ multiplex PCR. The sample includes over 300,000 clones, around 89% of them seen just once. Sequencing input: peripheral blood. These receptors all come from a man aged 18 to 30 with active or convalescent COVID-19.

V usage is TRBV4-1 and J usage is TRBJ1-6; D remains unclear. CDR3 length equals 14 residues. Trimming cost V 1 base and J 11 bases, with 12 bases left between them. CDR1 is MGHRA and CDR2 is YSYEKL in the germline V gene. The CDR3 reads CASSQGYKNTPLHF. The CDR3 DNA reads TGCGCCAGCAGCCAAGGGTACAAAAACACACCCCTCCACTTT.

This chain links TRBV12-3 or TRBV12-4 with TRBJ1-2, with 8 bases identical to TRBD1. The CDR3 spans 13 residues. V was clipped by 1 base and J by 8 bases; unmatched bases: 3. The DNA of the CDR3 is TGTGCCAGCAGTTTAGGGACAGGGAAAGGCTACACCTTC. Protein product: CASSLGTGKGYTF.

The chain links TRBV7-8 to TRBJ2-7, with TRBD1 identical over 8 bases. Germline CDR1 reads SGHVS; CDR2 reads FQNEAQ. There are 15 residues in the CDR3. V lost 4 bases and J lost 4; bases outside the gene matches: 9. The CDR3 loop reads CASSSTPGQAYEQYF. DNA for the CDR3: TGTGCCAGCAGCTCGACGCCGGGACAGGCGTACGAGCAGTACTTC.

V usage is TRBV27 and J usage is TRBJ2-7, with TRBD2 matching over 8 bases. The trim removed 6 bases at V and 5 bases at J, leaving 15 bases unmatched. Germline V lookup: CDR1 MNHEY, CDR2 SMNVEV (reference sequence). The CDR3 has 16 residues. The CDR3 spells CASSLIRGGRFNEQYF. The CDR3 bases are TGTGCCAGCAGCTTAATCCGGGGGGGCCGGTTTAACGAGCAGTACTTC.

This rearrangement joins TRBV5-1 to TRBJ2-4; D gene unclear. The V end lost 2 bases, the J end lost 4 bases, and 7 bases lay between the germline ends. Germline lookup yields CDR1 SGHRS and CDR2 YFSETQ. The CDR3 consists of 13 residues. The CDR3 loop reads CASSFGAKNIQYF. CDR3 DNA sequence: TGCGCCAGCAGCTTTGGAGCAAAAAACATTCAGTACTTC.

V gene TRBV29-1 combines with J gene TRBJ2-1, with no clear D. The V gene's germline CDR1 is SQVTM and CDR2 ANQGSEA. The germline V and J ends were trimmed by 5 bases and 15 bases, with 14 bases remaining between them. The CDR3 loop spans 10 amino acids. The DNA of the CDR3 is TGCAGCGTTTTAACTAATTCGGCGTTCTTC. Encoded protein: CSVLTNSAFF.

The chain combines TRBV11-3 with TRBJ2-2; maybe TRBD1 (6 bases). In germline, CDR1 is SGHNT, CDR2 YENEEA. The CDR3 runs 14 residues. V gave up 5 bases and J gave up 6 bases, with 13 bases separating them. Here the CDR3 DNA reads TGTGCCAGCAGCATCACAGGGTTTGCCGGGGAGCTGTTTTTT. Translating gives CASSITGFAGELFF.

The V and J genes are TRBV4-1 and TRBJ2-7; 12 bases match TRBD1. Germline trimming cut 4 bases from V and 3 bases from J; bases unmatched to any gene: 7. CDR3 length equals 16 residues. From germline, CDR1 is MGHRA and CDR2 YSYEKL. CDR3 region: CASSLTGTGGLYEQYF. The CDR3 DNA follows: TGCGCCAGCAGCCTCACCGGGACAGGGGGCCTCTACGAGCAGTACTTC.

V gene TRBV27 combines with J gene TRBJ2-7; TRBD1 matches at 7 bases. With 4 bases clipped from V and 0 bases from J, the junction kept 6 bases outside the gene matches. Germline values: CDR1 MNHEY, CDR2 SMNVEV (reference sequence). This CDR3 contains 15 residues. CDR3 DNA sequence: TGTGCCAGCAGTTACCGGGACAGAAGCTCCTACGAGCAGTACTTC. Its translation: CASSYRDRSSYEQYF.

This clone was picked up one time. The gene calls are TRBV27 and TRBJ1-2; 10 bases line up with TRBD1. The CDR3 totals 13 residues. The J segment lost 8 bases and the V segment lost 3 bases, leaving 3 bases of the junction unmatched. Per the germline V gene, CDR1 is MNHEY and CDR2 is SMNVEV (reference sequence). The CDR3 loop is CASSFDRGRGYTF. In nucleotides, the CDR3 is TGTGCCAGCAGTTTTGACAGGGGGCGAGGCTACACCTTC.

On this clone itself: Other DNA sequences of this sample code for an identical CDR3. This rearrangement joins TRBV4-3 to TRBJ2-1; TRBD2 matches at 8 bases. CDR1 is LGHNA and CDR2 is YSLEER in the germline V gene. Trimming at V came to 0 bases and at J to 6 bases, leaving 4 bases not matched to a gene. CDR3 length equals 15 residues. CDR3 nucleotides: TGCGCCAGCAGCCAAGACAGCGGGAGATCCAATGAGCAGTTCTTC. It is translated as CASSQDSGRSNEQFF.

The chain is built from TRBV7-2 and TRBJ2-5; D may be TRBD2 (5 bases). V gave up 2 bases and J gave up 5 bases, with 9 bases separating them. This CDR3 comprises 13 residues. Germline values: CDR1 SGHTA, CDR2 FQGNSA. Written as DNA, the CDR3 is TGTGCCAGCAGCTTACCGGGGATGGAGACCCAGTACTTC. Translating it yields CASSLPGMETQYF.

J is TRBJ2-1 and V is TRBV28, with 9 bases aligning to TRBD1. Trimming removed 4 bases from V and 4 bases from J; junction bases left unmatched: 5. The CDR3 length is 15 residues. The germline V gene encodes CDR1 MDHEN and CDR2 SYDVKM. CDR3 loop: CASSYRGLYYNEQFF. For the CDR3, the DNA is TGTGCCAGCAGTTACAGGGGGCTCTATTACAATGAGCAGTTCTTC.

The chain couples TRBV27 to TRBJ1-2; 9 bases map to TRBD1. This CDR3 spans 15 amino acids. The V segment lost 0 bases and the J segment 6 bases; nucleotides outside the gene matches: 5. CDR1 and CDR2 (germline): MNHEY, SMNVEV (reference sequence). For the CDR3, the DNA is TGTGCCAGCAGTTTATCCGGACAGGGGTTGAATGGCTACACCTTC. Protein sequence: CASSLSGQGLNGYTF.

This chain links TRBV7-2 with TRBJ2-7; D is possibly TRBD1 (5 bases). The CDR3 loop spans 13 amino acids. V lost 5 bases, J lost 2 bases, and 10 bases lay in between. Germline V lookup: CDR1 SGHTA, CDR2 FQGNSA. In nucleotides, the CDR3 is TGTGCCAGCAGCCCAGACAGAGCCTACGAGCAGTACTTC. Its protein product is CASSPDRAYEQYF.

The rearrangement links TRBV6-2 or TRBV6-3 to TRBJ1-2; D is unclear. This CDR3 region has 12 residues. CDR1 and CDR2 from the germline V gene are MNHEY and SVGEGT. The V end lost 5 bases, the J end lost 4 bases, and 8 bases lay between the germline ends. The CDR3 loop is CASSNKRYGYTF. The CDR3 DNA follows: TGTGCCAGCAGTAACAAACGCTATGGCTACACCTTC.

The table lists this clone with a count of one. V usage is TRBV28 and J usage is TRBJ1-3; D possibly corresponds to TRBD1 (6 bases). Per germline, CDR1 MDHEN and CDR2 SYDVKM. The CDR3 runs to 15 residues. V was pared by 5 bases and J by 3 bases, with 14 bases between. The CDR3 here is CASSGGQIFGNTIYF. Written as DNA, the CDR3 is TGTGCCAGCAGTGGCGGACAGATTTTTGGAAACACCATATATTTT.

The CDR3 reads CASSQGLAGALTTYEQYF. The CDR3 nucleotides are TGCGCCAGCAGCCAGGGACTAGCGGGGGCACTTACAACCTACGAGCAGTACTTC. The J gene is TRBJ2-7, the V gene TRBV4-1, with 14 bases lining up with TRBD2. The CDR3 runs 18 residues. With 3 bases clipped from V and 2 bases from J, the junction kept 9 bases outside the gene matches. CDR1 is MGHRA and CDR2 is YSYEKL in the germline V gene.

The genes are TRBV14 and TRBJ2-1, with D perhaps matching TRBD1 (6 bases). This CDR3 has 14 residues. V was cut by 5 bases and J by 8 bases, with 16 bases left in between. The germline V gene has CDR1 SGHDN and CDR2 FVKESK. CDR3 region: CASSFRDNFHEQFF. The CDR3 DNA reads as TGTGCCAGCAGCTTCCGGGACAATTTCCATGAGCAGTTCTTC.

A remark on this clone: Different DNA sequences within this sample yield the same CDR3. J is TRBJ1-1 and V is TRBV29-1; 9 bases agree with TRBD1. Germline assignment: CDR1 SQVTM and CDR2 ANQGSEA. V lost 4 bases to trimming and J lost 0 bases; unmatched junction nucleotides: 3. The CDR3 runs to 14 residues. The DNA for the CDR3 is TGCAGCGTTGGGGGACAGGGAGTGAACACTGAAGCTTTCTTT. Translating it yields CSVGGQGVNTEAFF.

The rearrangement links TRBV11-3 to TRBJ2-7, with a weak D call TRBD1 (6 bases). Germline lookup yields CDR1 SGHNT and CDR2 YENEEA. The V and J ends lost 5 bases and 5 bases respectively, with 19 bases between them. The CDR3 covers 15 residues. This CDR3 reads CASSPGQGGTHEQYF. The DNA for the CDR3 is TGTGCCAGCAGCCCGGGCCAAGGGGGAACCCACGAGCAGTACTTC.